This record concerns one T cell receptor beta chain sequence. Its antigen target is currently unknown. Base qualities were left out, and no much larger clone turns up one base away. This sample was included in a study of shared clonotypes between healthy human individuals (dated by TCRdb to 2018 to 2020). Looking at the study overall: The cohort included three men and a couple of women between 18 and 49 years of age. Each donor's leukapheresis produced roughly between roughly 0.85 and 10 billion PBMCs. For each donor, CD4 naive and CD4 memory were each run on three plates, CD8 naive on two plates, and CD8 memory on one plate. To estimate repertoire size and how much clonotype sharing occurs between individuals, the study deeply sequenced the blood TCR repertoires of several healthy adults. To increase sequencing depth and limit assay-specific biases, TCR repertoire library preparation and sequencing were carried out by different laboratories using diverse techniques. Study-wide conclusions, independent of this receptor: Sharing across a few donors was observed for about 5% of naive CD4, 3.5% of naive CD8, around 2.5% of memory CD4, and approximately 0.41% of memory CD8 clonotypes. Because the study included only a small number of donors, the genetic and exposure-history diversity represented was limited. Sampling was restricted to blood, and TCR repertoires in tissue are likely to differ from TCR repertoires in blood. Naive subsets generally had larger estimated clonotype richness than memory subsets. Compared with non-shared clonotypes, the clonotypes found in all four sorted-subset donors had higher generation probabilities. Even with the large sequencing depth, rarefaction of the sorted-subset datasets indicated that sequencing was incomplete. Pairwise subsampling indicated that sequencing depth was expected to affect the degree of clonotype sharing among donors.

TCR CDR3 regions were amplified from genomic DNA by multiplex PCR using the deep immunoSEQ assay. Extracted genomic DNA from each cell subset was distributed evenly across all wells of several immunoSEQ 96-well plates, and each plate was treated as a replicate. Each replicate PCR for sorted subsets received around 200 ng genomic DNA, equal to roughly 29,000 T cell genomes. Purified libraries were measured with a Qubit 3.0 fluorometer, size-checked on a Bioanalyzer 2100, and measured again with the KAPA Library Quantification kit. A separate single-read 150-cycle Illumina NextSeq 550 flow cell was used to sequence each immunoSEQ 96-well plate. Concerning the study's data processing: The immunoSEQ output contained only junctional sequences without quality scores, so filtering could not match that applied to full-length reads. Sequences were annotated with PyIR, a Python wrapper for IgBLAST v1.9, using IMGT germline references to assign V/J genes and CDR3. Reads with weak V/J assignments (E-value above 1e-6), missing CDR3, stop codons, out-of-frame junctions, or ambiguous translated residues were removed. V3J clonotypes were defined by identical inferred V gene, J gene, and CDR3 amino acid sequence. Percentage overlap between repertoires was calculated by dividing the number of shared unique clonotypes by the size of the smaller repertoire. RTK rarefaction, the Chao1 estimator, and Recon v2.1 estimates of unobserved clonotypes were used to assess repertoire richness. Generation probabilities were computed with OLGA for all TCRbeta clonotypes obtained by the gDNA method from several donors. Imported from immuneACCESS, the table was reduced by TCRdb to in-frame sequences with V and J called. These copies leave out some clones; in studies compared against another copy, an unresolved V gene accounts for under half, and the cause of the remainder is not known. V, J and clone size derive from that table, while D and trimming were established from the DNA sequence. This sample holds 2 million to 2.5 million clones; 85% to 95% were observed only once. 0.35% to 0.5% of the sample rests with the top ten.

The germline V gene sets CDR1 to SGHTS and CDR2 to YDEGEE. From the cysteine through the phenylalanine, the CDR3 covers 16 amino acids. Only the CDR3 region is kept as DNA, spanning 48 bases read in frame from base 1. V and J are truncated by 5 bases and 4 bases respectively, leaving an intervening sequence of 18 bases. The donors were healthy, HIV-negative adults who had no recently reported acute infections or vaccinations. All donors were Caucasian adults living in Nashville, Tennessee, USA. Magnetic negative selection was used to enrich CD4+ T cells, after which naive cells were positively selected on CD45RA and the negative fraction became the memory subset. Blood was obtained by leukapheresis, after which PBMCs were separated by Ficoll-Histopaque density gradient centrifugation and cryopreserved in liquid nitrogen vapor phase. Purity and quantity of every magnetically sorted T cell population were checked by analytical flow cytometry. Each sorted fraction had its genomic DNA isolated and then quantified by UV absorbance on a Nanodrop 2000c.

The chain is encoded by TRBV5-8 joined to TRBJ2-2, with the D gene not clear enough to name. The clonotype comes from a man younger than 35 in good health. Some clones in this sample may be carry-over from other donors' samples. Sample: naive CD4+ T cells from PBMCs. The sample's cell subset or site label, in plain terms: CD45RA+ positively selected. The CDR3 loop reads CASRPGLQQGTGELFF. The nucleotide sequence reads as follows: TGTGCCAGCAGGCCGGGCCTCCAACAAGGCACCGGGGAGCTGTTTTTT.